The 16 T cell receptor beta chains given below trace back to one sample, sequenced in a study of Ad26.COV2.S vaccination and SARS-CoV-2 variants. As to treatment: around 19 received Ad26.COV2.S at low or high dose, single or two shots; several received placebo; per-sample allocation not given. The samples were gathered on day 63 after the first injection of vaccine or placebo. Using immunoSEQ multiplex PCR, the repertoire was profiled, and TCRdb retains in-frame clones only, with some absent. This sample carries about 350,000 clones, around 89% of them seen once, and the ten largest clones take about 5%. The starting material was peripheral blood, obtained in a trial of Ad26.COV2.S vaccine versus placebo. The source of these receptors is a person between 18 and 59 years old who received the Ad26.COV2.S COVID-19 vaccine or a placebo.

The chain couples TRBV28 to TRBJ1-2; D unclear. Germline V gene sequence: CDR1 MDHEN, CDR2 SYDVKM. Trimming shortened V by 3 bases and J by 2 bases, and 7 bases separated the two germline ends. The CDR3 is made up of 13 amino acids. CDR3 sequence reads: CASSFPENYGYTF. CDR3 bases: TGTGCCAGCAGTTTTCCGGAAAACTATGGCTACACCTTC.

This clone showed up just once. The chain is built from TRBV2 and TRBJ2-7, with 9 positions matching TRBD2. The germline V gene has CDR1 SNHLY and CDR2 FYNNEI. The CDR3 is 15 amino acids. V trimming: 9 bases; J trimming: 6 bases; junction bases outside the gene matches: 15. DNA for the CDR3: TGTGCCAGATCCTTAACCTTAGCGGGGGTTTCCGAGCAGTACTTC. Its translation: CARSLTLAGVSEQYF.

The rearrangement joins TRBV11-1 to TRBJ2-1; 9 positions agree with TRBD1. Germline trimming cut 5 bases from V and 5 bases from J; bases unmatched to any gene: 7. This CDR3 contains 15 residues. Per the germline V gene, CDR1 is SGHAT and CDR2 is FQDESV (reference sequence). The CDR3 reads CASSPSGTGHNEQFF. The CDR3 nucleotides are TGTGCCAGCAGCCCCTCTGGGACAGGGCACAATGAGCAGTTCTTC.

V usage is TRBV30 and J usage is TRBJ2-4; 8 bases align to TRBD2. Trimming cost V 3 bases and J 6 bases; bases outside gene matches: 4. There are 13 residues in the CDR3. Germline values: CDR1 GTSNPN, CDR2 SVGIG (reference sequence). The CDR3 here is CAWSGGDGNIQYF. CDR3 nucleotide sequence: TGTGCCTGGAGCGGGGGGGATGGAAACATTCAGTACTTC. Variable domain in full (rest from reference TRBV30 and TRBJ2-4): SQTIHQWPATLVQPVGSPLSLECTVEGTSNPNLYWYRQAAGRGLQLLFYSVGIGQISSEVPQNLSASRPQDRQFILSSKKLLLSDSGFYLCAWSGGDGNIQYFGAGTRLSVL.

Here the CDR3 reads CASSLRDRGLADTQYF. The CDR3 DNA is TGTGCCAGCAGTTTAAGGGACAGGGGGCTCGCAGATACGCAGTATTTT. The chain is built from TRBV27 and TRBJ2-3; 12 nucleotides align to TRBD1. Germline lookup yields CDR1 MNHEY and CDR2 SMNVEV (reference sequence). The CDR3 contains 16 residues. V shed 2 bases and J 4 bases; nucleotides not matched to a gene: 4.

The J gene is TRBJ2-7, the V gene TRBV14; D remains unclear. V shed 7 bases and J shed 0 bases, with 10 bases lying between them. This CDR3 comprises 13 residues. The V gene's germline CDR1 is SGHDN and CDR2 FVKESK. The CDR3 nucleotides read TGTGCCAGCAACAAAGCTAGCTCCTACGAGCAGTACTTC. Translating it yields CASNKASSYEQYF.

The chain uses TRBV30 and TRBJ2-7, with 8 bases lining up with TRBD2. Per germline, CDR1 GTSNPN and CDR2 SVGIG (reference sequence). After removal of 4 bases from V and 3 bases from J, the junction contained 11 bases not matched to a gene. CDR3 size: 15 residues. CDR3 sequence (DNA): TGTGCCTGGAATCCTTACCGGGAGGGCCACTACGAGCAGTACTTC. This gives the protein CAWNPYREGHYEQYF.

J is TRBJ1-5 and V is TRBV27, with D maybe TRBD1 (5 bases). The V end lost 2 bases, the J end lost 9 bases, and 17 bases lay between the germline ends. Per the germline V gene, CDR1 is MNHEY and CDR2 is SMNVEV (reference sequence). The CDR3 runs to 15 residues. CDR3 bases: TGTGCCAGCAGTTTACAGGGTGGGAGGATCGGGCCCCAGCATTTT. Translating it yields CASSLQGGRIGPQHF.

This chain links TRBV28 with TRBJ2-1; 13 bases agree with TRBD2. The CDR3 runs 15 residues. Germline assignment: CDR1 MDHEN and CDR2 SYDVKM. With V trimmed by 5 bases and J by 4 bases, 2 bases remained unmatched. This CDR3 reads CASSQLAGGYNEQFF. The CDR3 DNA sequence: TGTGCCAGCAGTCAACTAGCGGGAGGGTACAATGAGCAGTTCTTC.

The chain is built from TRBV5-8 and TRBJ1-2, with D unresolved. Germline assignment: CDR1 SGHTS and CDR2 YDEGEE. There are 10 residues in the CDR3. V was shortened by 1 base and J by 6 bases, with 1 base between the two germline ends. CDR3 amino acids: CASSLNGYTF. Here the CDR3 DNA reads TGTGCCAGCAGCTTGAATGGCTACACCTTC.

Notes on this clone: One junction end disagrees with the germline gene, perhaps due to a read error. This chain connects TRBV20-1 to TRBJ2-1, with D possibly matching TRBD1 (5 bases). CDR1 is DFQATT and CDR2 is SNEGSKA in the germline V gene (reference sequence). CDR3 length equals 11 residues. CDR3 protein: CSARVFSGPIF. As DNA, the CDR3 is TGCAGTGCTAGGGTATTCTCAGGGCCGATCTTC.

The V and J genes are TRBV5-1 and TRBJ2-7, with 12 bases that match TRBD1. V dropped 5 bases and J dropped 7; count of bases not matched to a gene: 7. This CDR3 is 14 amino acids long. Germline V CDR1 and CDR2: SGHRS, YFSETQ. The CDR3 nucleotides read TGCGCCAGCAGACCGGGACAGGGGGCCAGGGAGCAGTACTTC. Protein product: CASRPGQGAREQYF.

The chain carries TRBV27 and TRBJ2-3; D is perhaps TRBD2 (5 bases). The CDR3 consists of 13 residues. Germline loops: CDR1 MNHEY, CDR2 SMNVEV (reference sequence). The germline V and J ends were trimmed by 6 bases and 3 bases, with 10 bases remaining between them. The CDR3 region has the DNA TGTGCCAGCAGCGACCGGGGAACAGATACGCAGTATTTT. Translated, it gives CASSDRGTDTQYF.

The chain links TRBV2 to TRBJ2-2, with D possibly TRBD1 on 5 matching bases. The V and J ends lost 6 bases and 0 bases respectively, with 8 bases between them. This CDR3 has 14 residues. CDR1 and CDR2 from the germline V gene are SNHLY and FYNNEI. CDR3 DNA sequence: TGTGCCAGCAGGACAGTCGCGAACACCGGGGAGCTGTTTTTT. Protein sequence: CASRTVANTGELFF.

The chain links TRBV18 to TRBJ2-5, with D possibly being TRBD1 (6 bases). Germline values: CDR1 KGHSH, CDR2 LQKENI. This CDR3 is built from 15 residues. The V gene lost 4 bases and the J gene lost 5 bases, with 17 bases spanning the gap. The CDR3 nucleotides are TGTGCCAGCTCACTGTCACAGGGAAAGTACGAGACCCAGTACTTC. It codes for CASSLSQGKYETQYF.

The chain links TRBV7-2 to TRBJ2-7; the D is unclear. Germline loops: CDR1 SGHTA, CDR2 FQGNSA. V was cut by 0 bases and J by 0 bases, with 6 bases left in between. CDR3 length: 14 residues. CDR3 sequence reads: CASSLALNSYEQYF. The DNA of the CDR3 is TGTGCCAGCAGCTTAGCTCTGAACTCCTACGAGCAGTACTTC.